One sample yielded the 25 T cell receptor beta chains listed below, sequenced in a study of T cells in localized non-small cell lung cancer. The table came from immunoSEQ multiplex PCR; TCRdb's copy has only in-frame clones and leaves some out. The sample consists of tens of thousands of clones, about 92% of them appearing once. Sequenced material: peripheral blood, taken before any cancer treatment. The receptors shown here come from a female donor over 55 with stage I lung adenocarcinoma.

The V and J genes are TRBV11-2 and TRBJ2-5; D is undetermined. Germline V gene data show CDR1 as SGHAT and CDR2 as FQNNGV. CDR3 length: 14 residues. The V end lost 4 bases, the J end lost 2 bases, and 11 bases lay between the germline ends. CDR3 in amino acids: CASSSDRVQETQYF. CDR3 in DNA: TGTGCCAGCAGCTCTGATAGGGTGCAAGAGACCCAGTACTTC.

This sequence joins TRBV18 and TRBJ1-1; 8 bases line up with TRBD1. Germline CDR1 and CDR2: KGHSH and LQKENI. After removal of 3 bases from V and 0 bases from J, the junction contained 12 bases not matched to a gene. The CDR3 has 18 amino acids. CDR3: CASSPPGQGALMNTEAFF. The CDR3 DNA reads as TGTGCCAGCTCACCGCCCGGACAGGGAGCTTTAATGAACACTGAAGCTTTCTTT.

This clone was counted once. This rearrangement joins TRBV7-8 to TRBJ2-3, with D perhaps TRBD2 (7 bases). The germline V and J ends were trimmed by 5 bases and 4 bases, with 22 bases remaining between them. Germline assignment: CDR1 SGHVS and CDR2 FQNEAQ. The CDR3 extends over 17 amino acids. The CDR3 here is CASSPGVRGGGADTQYF. The CDR3 DNA reads TGTGCCAGCAGCCCAGGGGTGAGGGGAGGGGGAGCAGATACGCAGTATTTT.

Here the CDR3 reads CASRVDRGRGNEQYF. CDR3 coding DNA: TGTGCCAGCAGGGTCGACAGGGGGCGGGGTAACGAGCAGTACTTC. J is TRBJ2-7 and V is TRBV5-6; 10 bases map to TRBD1. The CDR3 runs to 15 residues. The V and J ends lost 5 bases and 5 bases, in that order; junction bases with no gene match: 10. The germline V gene has CDR1 SGHDT and CDR2 YYEEEE.

The chain is built from TRBV15 and TRBJ2-5, with D possibly being TRBD2 (5 bases). Germline V lookup: CDR1 LNHNV, CDR2 YYDKDF (reference sequence). This CDR3 is built from 15 residues. Trimming shortened V by 0 bases and J by 4 bases, and 12 bases separated the two germline ends. The chain's CDR3 is CATSRDPGIRETQYF. The CDR3 DNA is TGTGCCACCAGCAGAGACCCCGGGATCCGAGAGACCCAGTACTTC.

J is TRBJ1-2 and V is TRBV16; D may be TRBD1 (5 bases). The CDR3 runs 12 residues. Germline V gives CDR1 KGHSY, CDR2 FQNENV. Trimming took off 4 bases at V and 6 bases at J, with 9 bases between the two ends. The CDR3 region has the DNA TGTGCCAGCAGCCCCCGGGACGATGGCTACACCTTC. Protein product: CASSPRDDGYTF.

The chain employs TRBV5-1 and TRBJ2-2; weak D call: TRBD2 (6 bases). Germline CDR1 and CDR2: SGHRS and YFSETQ. This CDR3 has 15 residues. Trimming removed 3 bases from V and 1 base from J, with 10 bases in between. The CDR3, as DNA: TGCGCCAGCAGCTCGACGGGGGTGAACACCGGGGAGCTGTTTTTT. It is translated as CASSSTGVNTGELFF. Full variable domain (rest looked up from reference TRBV5-1 and TRBJ2-2): KAGVTQTPRYLIKTRGQQVTLSCSPISGHRSVSWYQQTPGQGLQFLFEYFSETQRNKGNFPGRFSGRQFSNSRSEMNVSTLELGDSALYLCASSSTGVNTGELFFGEGSRLTVL.

This sequence joins TRBV11-3 and TRBJ2-4; 8 positions agree with TRBD1. This CDR3 spans 16 amino acids. Germline-derived CDR1 and CDR2 are SGHNT and YENEEA. The junction had 11 bases not matched to a gene; V was cut back by 4 bases and J by 6 bases. The CDR3 spells CASSSYSRTGINIQYF. Here the CDR3 DNA reads TGTGCCAGCAGCTCCTACTCCCGGACAGGGATAAACATTCAGTACTTC.

This chain connects TRBV4-2 to TRBJ2-6; 11 bases map to TRBD1. Germline V CDR1 and CDR2: LGHNA, YNFKEQ. The CDR3 is 17 amino acids. Trimming took 4 bases from V and 0 from J; bases not matched to a gene: 2. The CDR3 is CASSPGTGGSGANVLTF. The CDR3 DNA follows: TGTGCCAGCAGCCCTGGGACAGGGGGCTCTGGGGCCAACGTCCTGACTTTC.

The V and J genes are TRBV7-9 and TRBJ2-7, with D uncertain. V dropped 0 bases and J dropped 4 bases, with 4 bases sitting between them. Germline CDR1 SEHNR, CDR2 FQNEAQ (reference sequence). The CDR3 has 12 amino acids. The CDR3 sequence: CASSLAEYEQYV. The CDR3 DNA follows: TGTGCCAGCAGCTTAGCCGAGTACGAGCAGTACGTC.

Turning to this clone: This sample also contains other DNA sequences that code for the same CDR3. The chain carries TRBV2 and TRBJ1-1; TRBD1 is a possible D gene (5 bases). The length of the CDR3 is 14 residues. Germline-derived CDR1 and CDR2 are SNHLY and FYNNEI. CDR3 sequence reads: CASLRDLAGTEAFF. The DNA of the CDR3 is TGTGCTAGCCTGCGGGACCTAGCGGGCACTGAAGCTTTCTTT. Supplemented by reference TRBV2 and TRBJ1-1, the full variable domain reads EPEVTQTPSHQVTQMGQEVILRCVPISNHLYFYWYRQILGQKVEFLVSFYNNEISEKSEIFDDQFSVERPDGSNFTLKIRSTKLEDSAMYFCASLRDLAGTEAFFGQGTRLTVV.

This clone was seen just once. The chain employs TRBV10-3 and TRBJ2-7, with D tentatively TRBD2 (5 bases). Germline CDR1 reads ENHRY; CDR2 reads SYGVKD. Trimming stripped 4 bases from V and 3 bases from J, with 13 bases between. The length of the CDR3 is 14 residues. The CDR3 region is CAISGSGSGYEQYV. The CDR3 DNA reads TGTGCCATCAGTGGGTCGGGAAGCGGCTACGAGCAGTACGTC.

The chain couples TRBV6-1 to TRBJ1-3, with no clear D. In germline, CDR1 is MNHNS, CDR2 SASEGT. CDR3 length: 17 residues. V was shortened by 2 bases and J by 5 bases, with 19 bases between the two germline ends. CDR3 coding DNA: TGTGCCAGCAGTGAATTATGGGCCCAAGACCGGAGAAACACCATATATTTT. Translation: CASSELWAQDRRNTIYF.

Concerning this clone itself: Mismatch with germline at one junction end may stem from a read error. The chain employs TRBV14 and TRBJ2-2; D may be TRBD2 (5 bases). The germline CDR1 and CDR2 sequences are SGHDN and FVKESK. CDR3 length: 15 residues. The CDR3 sequence: CASSKDGTNTGELFF. For the CDR3, the DNA is TGTGCCAGCAGCAAAGACGGGACGAACACCGGGGAGCTGTTTTTT.

The rearrangement uses TRBV11-2 and TRBJ2-2, with D perhaps matching TRBD1 (5 bases). V was trimmed by 4 bases and J by 5 bases, leaving 8 bases between them. This CDR3 comprises 13 residues. CDR1 is SGHAT, CDR2 FQNNGV, per germline. CDR3 protein: CASSWGRTGELFF. CDR3 DNA sequence: TGTGCCAGCAGCTGGGGCCGTACCGGGGAGCTGTTTTTT.

This clone is a singleton in its sample. The genes are TRBV19 and TRBJ1-1; D is undetermined. Germline CDR1 reads LNHDA; CDR2 reads SQIVND (reference sequence). This CDR3 is 15 amino acids long. The V end lost 5 bases, the J end lost 4 bases, and 17 bases lay between the germline ends. CDR3 nucleotides: TGTGCCAGTAGTCCGGGCAGGCCCCTAGGCACTGAAGCTTTCTTT. Its translation: CASSPGRPLGTEAFF.

The chain carries TRBV6-1 and TRBJ2-1; unclear D gene. The CDR3 runs 12 residues. Germline lookup yields CDR1 MNHNS and CDR2 SASEGT. Trimming cost V 6 bases and J 4 bases, with 7 bases left between them. DNA of the CDR3: TGTGCCAGCAGCCTAGATTACAATGAGCAGTTCTTC. This sequence encodes CASSLDYNEQFF.

The CDR3 loop reads CASSLGFGDENYGYTF. In nucleotides, the CDR3 is TGTGCCAGCAGCTTAGGATTCGGGGACGAGAACTATGGCTACACCTTC. V and J are TRBV7-9 and TRBJ1-2; weak D call: TRBD1 (5 bases). The CDR3 loop spans 16 amino acids. Looked up from germline, CDR1 is SEHNR and CDR2 is FQNEAQ (reference sequence). The V end was cut by 1 base, the J end by 2 bases, with 14 bases between.

This chain links TRBV5-1 with TRBJ2-2; the D gene is possibly TRBD2 (5 bases). V lost 4 bases, J lost 1 base, and 17 bases lay in between. The CDR3 sequence is 17 residues long. Germline V gene sequence: CDR1 SGHRS, CDR2 YFSETQ. The CDR3 nucleotides are TGCGCCAGCAGCGGCCGGGGAGTGGGAATGAACACCGGGGAGCTGTTTTTT. Translating it yields CASSGRGVGMNTGELFF.

The chain uses TRBV5-1 and TRBJ2-1; the D gene is possibly TRBD1 (6 bases). The germline V and J ends were trimmed by 0 bases and 8 bases, with 12 bases remaining between them. The CDR3 contains 14 residues. Germline V gene data show CDR1 as SGHRS and CDR2 as YFSETQ. The CDR3 region is CASSLERRGYEQFF. CDR3 nucleotide sequence: TGCGCCAGCAGCTTGGAGCGCAGGGGTTATGAGCAGTTCTTC.

This chain links TRBV5-6 with TRBJ1-1, with D unresolved. The germline V and J ends were trimmed by 1 base and 7 bases, with 11 bases remaining between them. The CDR3 spans 13 residues. Germline V gives CDR1 SGHDT, CDR2 YYEEEE. The CDR3 coding sequence is TGTGCCAGCAGCTTGAGGGCGGTAGGTGAAGCTTTCTTT. The encoded protein is CASSLRAVGEAFF.

The sample holds one count of this clone. The chain has TRBV6-5 and TRBJ1-2; D not certain. Trimming stripped 6 bases from V and 0 bases from J, with 14 bases between. In germline, CDR1 is MNHEY, CDR2 SVGAGI. The CDR3 runs to 15 residues. The CDR3 bases are TGTGCCAGCAGGGAGGTTTCAGCCGCTAACTATGGCTACACCTTC. This sequence encodes CASREVSAANYGYTF.

This rearrangement joins TRBV5-1 to TRBJ1-4; D is perhaps TRBD1 (6 bases). The germline V gene encodes CDR1 SGHRS and CDR2 YFSETQ. The CDR3 sequence is 14 residues long. V lost 2 bases, J lost 8 bases, and 13 bases lay in between. CDR3 DNA: TGCGCCAGCAGCTTAGGACAGAACGGGGAAAAACTGTTTTTT. Amino acids: CASSLGQNGEKLFF.

The chain employs TRBV9 and TRBJ2-1; possibly TRBD1 for D (6 bases). Trimming stripped 3 bases from V and 6 bases from J, with 16 bases between. CDR1 is SGDLS and CDR2 is YYNGEE in the germline V gene. The CDR3 has 15 amino acids. The CDR3 here is CASSAPYTGPNEQFF. In DNA, the CDR3 is TGTGCCAGCAGCGCCCCATATACAGGGCCCAATGAGCAGTTCTTC.

In its sample, this clone was seen a few times. The J gene is TRBJ2-5, the V gene TRBV11-3; D might be TRBD2 (7 bases). V was pared by 0 bases and J by 2 bases, with 10 bases between. The germline V gene has CDR1 SGHNT and CDR2 YENEEA. CDR3 length: 15 amino acids. The CDR3 here is CASSLEGRGQETQYF. The CDR3 DNA is TGTGCCAGCAGCTTAGAGGGGAGGGGGCAAGAGACCCAGTACTTC.